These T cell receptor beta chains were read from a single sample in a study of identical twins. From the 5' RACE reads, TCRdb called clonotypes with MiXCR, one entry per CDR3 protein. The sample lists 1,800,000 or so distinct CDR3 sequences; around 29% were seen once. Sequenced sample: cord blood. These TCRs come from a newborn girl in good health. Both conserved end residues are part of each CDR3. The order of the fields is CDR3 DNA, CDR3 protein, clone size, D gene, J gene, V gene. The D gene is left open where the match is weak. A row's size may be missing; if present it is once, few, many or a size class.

CDR3 DNA: TGCGCCAGCAGCCACTCTAACAGGGCCTACGAGCAGTACTTC
CDR3 protein: CASSHSNRAYEQYF
clone size: .
D gene: .
J gene: TRBJ2-7
V gene: TRBV5-1

CDR3 DNA: TGTGCCAGCGGCGTAGCTTTTAGGAGGTATGGGGCCAACGTCCTGACTTTC
CDR3 protein: CASGVAFRRYGANVLTF
clone size: .
D gene: .
J gene: TRBJ2-6
V gene: TRBV9

CDR3 DNA: TGCAGTGCTAGAGAGACAGGGGACTACGAGCAGTACTTC
CDR3 protein: CSARETGDYEQYF
clone size: few
D gene: TRBD1
J gene: TRBJ2-7
V gene: TRBV20-1

CDR3 DNA: TGCGCCAGCAGCCAAGGCCGGGCCCGGGGGACTAATGAAAAACTGTTTTTT
CDR3 protein: CASSQGRARGTNEKLFF
clone size: .
D gene: .
J gene: TRBJ1-4
V gene: TRBV4-1

CDR3 DNA: TGTGCCGTTACAGGGACAGATACGCAGTATTTT
CDR3 protein: CAVTGTDTQYF
clone size: .
D gene: .
J gene: TRBJ2-3
V gene: TRBV6-5

CDR3 DNA: TGTGCCAGCAGTTACTCGACCTACGAGCAGTACTTC
CDR3 protein: CASSYSTYEQYF
clone size: many
D gene: .
J gene: TRBJ2-7
V gene: TRBV6-2/TRBV6-3

CDR3 DNA: TGTGCCAGCAGCTTAGATGGGACAGGGGCGGAGGGCTACACCTTC
CDR3 protein: CASSLDGTGAEGYTF
clone size: .
D gene: TRBD1
J gene: TRBJ1-2
V gene: TRBV7-8

CDR3 DNA: TGTGCCACCACCACCCAGGGGCTCTACAATGAGCAGTACTTC
CDR3 protein: CATTTQGLYNEQYF
clone size: .
D gene: .
J gene: TRBJ2-5
V gene: TRBV2

CDR3 DNA: TGCGCCAGCAACACTGACAGGAATGAGCAGTTCTTC
CDR3 protein: CASNTDRNEQFF
clone size: .
D gene: .
J gene: TRBJ2-1
V gene: TRBV5-1

CDR3 DNA: TGCGCCAGCAGCTCCCTTAGCGGGGGGAGTTTGGATACGCAGTATTTT
CDR3 protein: CASSSLSGGSLDTQYF
clone size: few
D gene: TRBD2
J gene: TRBJ2-3
V gene: TRBV5-1

CDR3 DNA: TGTGCCAGCAGTCCTTCTTCTTTCATCTCCTACAATGAGCAGTACTTC
CDR3 protein: CASSPSSFISYNEQYF
clone size: few
D gene: .
J gene: TRBJ2-7
V gene: TRBV6-5

CDR3 DNA: TGTGCCAGCAGCCAAGAGGGACTAGCGGTTGGCTACGAGCAGTACTTC
CDR3 protein: CASSQEGLAVGYEQYF
clone size: few
D gene: TRBD2
J gene: TRBJ2-7
V gene: TRBV4-2

CDR3 DNA: TGCAGTGCTGGCCTCACAGGGTCTATCGGGTATGGCCACACCTTC
CDR3 protein: CSAGLTGSIGYGHTF
clone size: .
D gene: .
J gene: TRBJ1-2
V gene: TRBV20-1

CDR3 DNA: TGCAGTGCTAGATTGACAGGATGGAACACTGAAGCTTTCTTT
CDR3 protein: CSARLTGWNTEAFF
clone size: .
D gene: .
J gene: TRBJ1-1
V gene: TRBV20-1

CDR3 DNA: TGCAGTGCTACACGGACTAGCGGGGTAGGCAATGAGCAGTTCTTC
CDR3 protein: CSATRTSGVGNEQFF
clone size: few
D gene: TRBD2
J gene: TRBJ2-1
V gene: TRBV20-1

CDR3 DNA: TGCGCCAGCAGCCTCGGGAGGGCAAGGACAGATACGCAGTATTTT
CDR3 protein: CASSLGRARTDTQYF
clone size: many
D gene: TRBD2
J gene: TRBJ2-3
V gene: TRBV5-1

CDR3 DNA: TGTGCCAGCAGCGCCACGGGACTAGCGGGATACACAGATACGCAGTATTTT
CDR3 protein: CASSATGLAGYTDTQYF
clone size: .
D gene: TRBD2
J gene: TRBJ2-3
V gene: TRBV7-2

CDR3 DNA: TGTGCCAGCAGCAACCAGCGGGAGGGCCGTGAGCAGTTCTTC
CDR3 protein: CASSNQREGREQFF
clone size: .
D gene: TRBD2
J gene: TRBJ2-1
V gene: TRBV11-2

CDR3 DNA: TGCGCCAGCAGCATGACTAGCGGGAGGACAGATACGCAGTATTTT
CDR3 protein: CASSMTSGRTDTQYF
clone size: .
D gene: TRBD2
J gene: TRBJ2-3
V gene: TRBV5-1

CDR3 DNA: TGCAGTGCCAACGGGAAGGAGACCCAGTACTTC
CDR3 protein: CSANGKETQYF
clone size: many
D gene: .
J gene: TRBJ2-5
V gene: TRBV20-1

CDR3 DNA: TGTGCCAGCAGCCAAATAAGCGGGGGCTACCCGTCCAGCCACGAGCAGTACTTC
CDR3 protein: CASSQISGGYPSSHEQYF
clone size: .
D gene: TRBD2
J gene: TRBJ2-7
V gene: TRBV3-1

CDR3 DNA: TGCAGCGTTGACTCAACCCCTAGGGAGGGAGGCGTAGATACGCAGTATTTT
CDR3 protein: CSVDSTPREGGVDTQYF
clone size: few
D gene: TRBD2
J gene: TRBJ2-3
V gene: TRBV29-1

CDR3 DNA: TGTGCCAGCAGTTTCGGGCTAGCGGGGGGGTATCGGTTCTTC
CDR3 protein: CASSFGLAGGYRFF
clone size: many
D gene: TRBD2
J gene: TRBJ2-1
V gene: TRBV12-3/TRBV12-4

CDR3 DNA: TGTGCCAGCAGTTCATCTGGACTCCAGAATCAGCCCCAGCATTTT
CDR3 protein: CASSSSGLQNQPQHF
clone size: .
D gene: .
J gene: TRBJ1-5
V gene: TRBV12-3/TRBV12-4

CDR3 DNA: TGCAGTGCTAGAGGCGCGGGAGGGATAGATACGCAGTATTTT
CDR3 protein: CSARGAGGIDTQYF
clone size: .
D gene: TRBD2
J gene: TRBJ2-3
V gene: TRBV20-1

CDR3 DNA: TGTGCCAGCAGCGTCTCCGGGGGCGGTGAGCAGTTCTTC
CDR3 protein: CASSVSGGGEQFF
clone size: .
D gene: .
J gene: TRBJ2-1
V gene: TRBV9

CDR3 DNA: TGCAGTGCTACACTAAGACTGGGGGGTAGCAATCAGCCCCAGCATTTT
CDR3 protein: CSATLRLGGSNQPQHF
clone size: .
D gene: .
J gene: TRBJ1-5
V gene: TRBV20-1

CDR3 DNA: TGTGCCTGGAGTGTAGGAGGACAGGGGATAGGGCAGCCCCAGCATTTT
CDR3 protein: CAWSVGGQGIGQPQHF
clone size: .
D gene: TRBD1
J gene: TRBJ1-5
V gene: TRBV30

CDR3 DNA: TGCAGTGCTAGAGACTTCTTGCGGGGGTTGGGCACAGATACGCAGTATTTT
CDR3 protein: CSARDFLRGLGTDTQYF
clone size: .
D gene: TRBD2
J gene: TRBJ2-3
V gene: TRBV20-1

CDR3 DNA: TGTGCCAGCAGTTACTCGAGGGCTGGGACAGGCCTCAAAAATAACTATGGCTACACCTTC
CDR3 protein: CASSYSRAGTGLKNNYGYTF
clone size: .
D gene: TRBD1
J gene: TRBJ1-2
V gene: TRBV6-5

CDR3 DNA: TGCAGTGCTAGACCGATCTACGAGCAGTACTTC
CDR3 protein: CSARPIYEQYF
clone size: .
D gene: .
J gene: TRBJ2-7
V gene: TRBV20-1

CDR3 DNA: TGTGCCAGCAGTTTGGAGGGGGCAGGGACTGAAGCTTTCTTT
CDR3 protein: CASSLEGAGTEAFF
clone size: many
D gene: TRBD1
J gene: TRBJ1-1
V gene: TRBV7-9

CDR3 DNA: TGTGCCAGCAGTTCCCGGGGGGCAAGCTCCTACGAGCAGTACTTC
CDR3 protein: CASSSRGASSYEQYF
clone size: .
D gene: .
J gene: TRBJ2-7
V gene: TRBV27

CDR3 DNA: TGTGCCAGCAGCCAAAGACTAGCGCAAATAGCAGATACGCAGTATTTT
CDR3 protein: CASSQRLAQIADTQYF
clone size: .
D gene: TRBD2
J gene: TRBJ2-3
V gene: TRBV12-3/TRBV12-4

CDR3 DNA: TGTGCCAGCAGCCAACAGTTGAACAGTATGAACACTGAAGCTTTCTTT
CDR3 protein: CASSQQLNSMNTEAFF
clone size: .
D gene: .
J gene: TRBJ1-1
V gene: TRBV16

CDR3 DNA: TGTGCCAGCAGCTTAGATATAGGGGTACATGAGCAGTACTTC
CDR3 protein: CASSLDIGVHEQYF
clone size: .
D gene: .
J gene: TRBJ2-5
V gene: TRBV11-2

CDR3 DNA: TGTGCCATCAGTGGGGACAGGCGGGAAAACATTCAGTACTTC
CDR3 protein: CAISGDRRENIQYF
clone size: many
D gene: TRBD1
J gene: TRBJ2-4
V gene: TRBV10-3

CDR3 DNA: TGTGCCAGCAGTCCCGGGGTCAACACCGGGGAGCTGTTTTTT
CDR3 protein: CASSPGVNTGELFF
clone size: .
D gene: .
J gene: TRBJ2-2
V gene: TRBV25-1

CDR3 DNA: TGCAGCGTTGCCCTTAGCGGGAGTGGGTCCCAAAACATTCAGTACTTC
CDR3 protein: CSVALSGSGSQNIQYF
clone size: .
D gene: TRBD2
J gene: TRBJ2-4
V gene: TRBV29-1

CDR3 DNA: TGTGCCATCAGTGAGCTAGCGGGAGGCACAGATACGCAGTATTTT
CDR3 protein: CAISELAGGTDTQYF
clone size: .
D gene: TRBD2
J gene: TRBJ2-3
V gene: TRBV10-3